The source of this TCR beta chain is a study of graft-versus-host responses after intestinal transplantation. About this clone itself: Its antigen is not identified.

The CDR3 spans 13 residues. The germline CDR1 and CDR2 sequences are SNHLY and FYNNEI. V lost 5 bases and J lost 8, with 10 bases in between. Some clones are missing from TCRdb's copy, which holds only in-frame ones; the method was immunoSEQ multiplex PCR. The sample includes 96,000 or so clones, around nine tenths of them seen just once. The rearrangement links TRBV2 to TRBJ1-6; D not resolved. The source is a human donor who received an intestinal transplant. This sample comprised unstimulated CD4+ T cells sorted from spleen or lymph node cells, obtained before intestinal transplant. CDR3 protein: CASSILVDSPLHF. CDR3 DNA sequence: TGTGCCAGCAGTATACTGGTTGATTCACCCCTCCACTTT.